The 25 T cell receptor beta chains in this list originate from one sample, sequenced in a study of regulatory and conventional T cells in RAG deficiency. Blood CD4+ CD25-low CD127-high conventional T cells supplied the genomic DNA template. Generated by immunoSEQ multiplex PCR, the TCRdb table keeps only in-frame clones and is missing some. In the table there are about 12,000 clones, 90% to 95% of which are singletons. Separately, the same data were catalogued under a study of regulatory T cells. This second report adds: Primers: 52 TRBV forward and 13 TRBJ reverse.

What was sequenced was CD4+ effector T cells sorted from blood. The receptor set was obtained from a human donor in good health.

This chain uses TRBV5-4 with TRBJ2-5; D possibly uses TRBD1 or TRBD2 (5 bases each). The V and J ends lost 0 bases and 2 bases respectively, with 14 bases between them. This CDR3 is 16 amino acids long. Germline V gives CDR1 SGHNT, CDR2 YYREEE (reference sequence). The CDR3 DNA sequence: TGTGCCAGCAGCTTGGCGGGACCTTTCTCGCAAGAGACCCAGTACTTC. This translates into CASSLAGPFSQETQYF.

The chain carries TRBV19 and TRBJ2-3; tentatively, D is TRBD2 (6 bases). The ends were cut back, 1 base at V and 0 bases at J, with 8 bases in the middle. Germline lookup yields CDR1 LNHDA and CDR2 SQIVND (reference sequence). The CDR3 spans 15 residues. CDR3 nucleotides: TGTGCCAGTAGTATAGGGGGAGGAAGCACAGATACGCAGTATTTT. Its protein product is CASSIGGGSTDTQYF.

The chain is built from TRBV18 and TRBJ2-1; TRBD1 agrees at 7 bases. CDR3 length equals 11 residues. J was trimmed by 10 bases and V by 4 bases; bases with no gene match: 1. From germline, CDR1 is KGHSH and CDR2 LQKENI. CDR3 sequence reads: CASSLDREQFF. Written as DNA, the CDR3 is TGTGCCAGCTCACTGGACAGGGAGCAGTTCTTC.

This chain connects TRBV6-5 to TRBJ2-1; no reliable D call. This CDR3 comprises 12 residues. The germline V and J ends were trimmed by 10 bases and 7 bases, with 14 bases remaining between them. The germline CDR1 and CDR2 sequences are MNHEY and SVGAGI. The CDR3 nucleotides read TGTGCCACCTCACGGACGGAGAATGAGCAGTTCTTC. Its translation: CATSRTENEQFF.

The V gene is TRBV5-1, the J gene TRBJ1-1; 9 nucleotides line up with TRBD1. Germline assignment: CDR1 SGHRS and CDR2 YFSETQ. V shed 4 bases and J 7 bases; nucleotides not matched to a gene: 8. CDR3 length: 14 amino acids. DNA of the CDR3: TGCGCCAGCAGCACCGGGACAGGGAAAGTTGAAGCTTTCTTT. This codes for CASSTGTGKVEAFF.

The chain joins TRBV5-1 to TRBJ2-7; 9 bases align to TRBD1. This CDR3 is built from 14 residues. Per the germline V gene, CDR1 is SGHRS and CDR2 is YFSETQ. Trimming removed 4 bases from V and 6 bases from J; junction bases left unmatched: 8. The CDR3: CASSLNRGQGEQYF. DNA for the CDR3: TGCGCCAGCAGCCTCAACAGGGGGCAGGGCGAGCAGTACTTC.

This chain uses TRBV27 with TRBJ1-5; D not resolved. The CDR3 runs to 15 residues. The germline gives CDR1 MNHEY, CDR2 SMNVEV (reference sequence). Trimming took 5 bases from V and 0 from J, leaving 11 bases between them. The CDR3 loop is CASSKGRHSNQPQHF. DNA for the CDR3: TGTGCCAGCAGTAAAGGCAGACATAGCAATCAGCCCCAGCATTTT.

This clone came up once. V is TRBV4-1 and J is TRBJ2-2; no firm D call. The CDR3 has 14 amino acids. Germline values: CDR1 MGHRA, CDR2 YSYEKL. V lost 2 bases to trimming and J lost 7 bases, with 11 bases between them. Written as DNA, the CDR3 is TGCGCCAGCAGCCAACAATTAGGTATCGGGGAGCTGTTTTTT. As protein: CASSQQLGIGELFF.

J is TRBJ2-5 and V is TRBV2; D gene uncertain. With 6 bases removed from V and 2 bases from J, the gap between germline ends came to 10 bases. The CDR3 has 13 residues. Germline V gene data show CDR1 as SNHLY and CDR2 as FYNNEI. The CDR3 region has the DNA TGTGCCAGCAGCGGTGGCTGGCAAGAGACCCAGTACTTC. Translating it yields CASSGGWQETQYF.

The CDR3 is CASSPPGQYTGELFF. CDR3 DNA sequence: TGTGCCAGCTCACCACCGGGCCAGTACACCGGGGAGCTGTTTTTT. The V gene is TRBV18, the J gene TRBJ2-2; D unclear. The CDR3 totals 15 residues. Trimming removed 0 bases from V and 3 bases from J, with 8 bases in between. The germline CDR1 and CDR2 sequences are KGHSH and LQKENI.

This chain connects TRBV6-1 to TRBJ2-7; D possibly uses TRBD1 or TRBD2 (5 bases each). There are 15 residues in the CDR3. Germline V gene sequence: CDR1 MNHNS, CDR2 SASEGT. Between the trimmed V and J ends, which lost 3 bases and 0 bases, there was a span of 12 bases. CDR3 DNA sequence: TGTGCCAGCAGTGACCGGGGACGGAGCTCCTACGAGCAGTACTTC. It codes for CASSDRGRSSYEQYF.

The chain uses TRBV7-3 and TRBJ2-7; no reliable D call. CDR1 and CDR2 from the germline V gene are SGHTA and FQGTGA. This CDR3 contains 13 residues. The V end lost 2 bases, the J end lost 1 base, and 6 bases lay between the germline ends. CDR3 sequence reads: CASSLVSSYEQYF. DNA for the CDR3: TGTGCCAGCAGCTTAGTAAGTTCCTACGAGCAGTACTTC.

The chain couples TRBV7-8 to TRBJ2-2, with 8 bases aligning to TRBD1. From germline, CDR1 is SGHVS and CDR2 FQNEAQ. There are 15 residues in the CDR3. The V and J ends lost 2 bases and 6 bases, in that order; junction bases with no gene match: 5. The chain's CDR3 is CASSLNRGEPGELFF. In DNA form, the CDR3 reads TGTGCCAGCAGCTTAAACAGGGGGGAACCCGGGGAGCTGTTTTTT.

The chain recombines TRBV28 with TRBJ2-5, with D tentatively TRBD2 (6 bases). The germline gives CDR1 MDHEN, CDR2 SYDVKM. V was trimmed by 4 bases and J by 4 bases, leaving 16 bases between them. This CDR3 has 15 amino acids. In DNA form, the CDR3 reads TGTGCCAGCAGTTCACCTAGCGACAGATCAGAGACCCAGTACTTC. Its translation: CASSSPSDRSETQYF.

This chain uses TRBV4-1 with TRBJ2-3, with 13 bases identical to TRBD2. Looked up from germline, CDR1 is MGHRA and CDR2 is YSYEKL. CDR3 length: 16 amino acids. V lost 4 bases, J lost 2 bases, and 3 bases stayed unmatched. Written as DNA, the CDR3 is TGCGCCAGCAGCCTGACTAGCGGGGGGTACACAGATACGCAGTATTTT. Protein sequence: CASSLTSGGYTDTQYF.

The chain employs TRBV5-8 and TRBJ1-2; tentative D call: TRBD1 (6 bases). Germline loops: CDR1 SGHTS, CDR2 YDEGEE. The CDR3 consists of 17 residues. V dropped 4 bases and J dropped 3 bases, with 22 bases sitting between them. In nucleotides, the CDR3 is TGTGCCAGCAGCCCTGGGCCGGGCAGGGGCTATGACTATGGCTACACCTTC. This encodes CASSPGPGRGYDYGYTF.

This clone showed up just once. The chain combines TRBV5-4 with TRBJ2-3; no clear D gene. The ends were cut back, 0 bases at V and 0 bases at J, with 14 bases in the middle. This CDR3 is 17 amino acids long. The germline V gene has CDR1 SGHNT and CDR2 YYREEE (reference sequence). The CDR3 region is CASSLAGQKTSTDTQYF. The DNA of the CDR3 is TGTGCCAGCAGCTTGGCCGGCCAGAAAACTAGCACAGATACGCAGTATTTT.

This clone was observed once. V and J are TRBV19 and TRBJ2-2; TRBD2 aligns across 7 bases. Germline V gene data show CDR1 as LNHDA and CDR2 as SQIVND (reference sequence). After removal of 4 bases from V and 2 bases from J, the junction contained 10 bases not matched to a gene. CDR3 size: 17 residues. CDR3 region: CASSTRGRGSNTGELFF. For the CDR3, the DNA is TGTGCCAGTAGTACCAGAGGGAGGGGTTCTAACACCGGGGAGCTGTTTTTT.

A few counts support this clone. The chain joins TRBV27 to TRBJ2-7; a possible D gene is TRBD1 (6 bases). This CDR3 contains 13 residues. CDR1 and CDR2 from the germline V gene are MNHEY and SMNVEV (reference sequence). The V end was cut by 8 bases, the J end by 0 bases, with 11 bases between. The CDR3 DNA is TGTGCCAGCCGACAGGACAGCTCCTACGAGCAGTACTTC. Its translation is CASRQDSSYEQYF.

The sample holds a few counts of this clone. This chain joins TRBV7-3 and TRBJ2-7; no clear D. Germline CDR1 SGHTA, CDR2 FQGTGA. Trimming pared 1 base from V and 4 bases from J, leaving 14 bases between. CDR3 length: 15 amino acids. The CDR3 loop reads CASSLSVGEFYEQYF. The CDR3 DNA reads TGTGCCAGCAGCTTAAGTGTCGGTGAATTTTACGAGCAGTACTTC. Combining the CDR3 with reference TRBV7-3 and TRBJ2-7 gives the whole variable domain GAGVSQTPSNKVTEKGKYVELRCDPISGHTALYWYRQSLGQGPEFLIYFQGTGAADDSGLPNDRFFAVRPEGSVSTLKIQRTERGDSAVYLCASSLSVGEFYEQYFGPGTRLTVT.

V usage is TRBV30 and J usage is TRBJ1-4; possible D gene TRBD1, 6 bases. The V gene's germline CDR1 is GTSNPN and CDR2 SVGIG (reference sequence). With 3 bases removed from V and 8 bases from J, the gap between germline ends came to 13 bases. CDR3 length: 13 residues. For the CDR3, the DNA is TGTGCCTGGAGGCGGGGGCGGGCGGAAAAACTGTTTTTT. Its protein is CAWRRGRAEKLFF.

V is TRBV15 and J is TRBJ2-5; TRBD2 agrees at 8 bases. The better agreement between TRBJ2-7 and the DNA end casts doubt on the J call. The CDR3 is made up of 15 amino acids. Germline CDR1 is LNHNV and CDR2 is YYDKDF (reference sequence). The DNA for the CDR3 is TGTGCCACCAGCAGAGAGGGAAGCGGGAGATACGAGCAGTACTTC. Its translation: CATSREGSGRYEQYF.

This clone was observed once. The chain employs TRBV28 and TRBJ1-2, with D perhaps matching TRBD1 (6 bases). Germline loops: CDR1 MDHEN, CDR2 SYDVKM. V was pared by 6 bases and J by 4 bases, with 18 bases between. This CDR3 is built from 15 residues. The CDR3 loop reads CASRGWGGSVYGYTF. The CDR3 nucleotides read TGTGCCAGCAGAGGCTGGGGGGGCTCCGTCTATGGCTACACCTTC.

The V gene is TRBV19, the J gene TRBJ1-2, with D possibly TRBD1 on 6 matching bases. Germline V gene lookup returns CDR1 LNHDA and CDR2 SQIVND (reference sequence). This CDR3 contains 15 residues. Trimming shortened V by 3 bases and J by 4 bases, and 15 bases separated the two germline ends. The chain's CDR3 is CASSIAGKGGYGYTF. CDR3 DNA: TGTGCCAGTAGTATCGCTGGGAAAGGGGGCTATGGCTACACCTTC.

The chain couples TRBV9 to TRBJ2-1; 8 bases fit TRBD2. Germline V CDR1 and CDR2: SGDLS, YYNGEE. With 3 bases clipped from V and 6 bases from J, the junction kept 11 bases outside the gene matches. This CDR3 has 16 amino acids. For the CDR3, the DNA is TGTGCCAGCAGCGCCGGGACTAGGCCCCCCTCCAATGAGCAGTTCTTC. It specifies CASSAGTRPPSNEQFF.